This T cell receptor beta chain stems from a study of T cell clonotyping in hematopoietic cell transplantation. Of note for this clone: Other DNA sequences from this sample encode an identical CDR3 as well.

The CDR3 loop spans 13 amino acids. V was cut by 5 bases and J by 4 bases, with 10 bases left in between. CDR1 is SEHNR, CDR2 FQNEAQ, per germline (reference sequence). Libraries were prepared by immunoSEQ multiplex PCR; TCRdb keeps only in-frame clonotypes and omits some of them. Of around 45,000 clones in the sample, about four fifths are singletons; the top ten hold approximately 5.3%. Time point denoted: recipient sample about 28 days before transplant, after cytoreduction. This receptor was obtained from a man aged 55 to 70 with myelodysplastic syndrome. Some clones in this sample may be carry-over from other donors' samples. The rearrangement links TRBV7-9 to TRBJ2-3; unclear D gene. This sample comprised peripheral blood mononuclear cells, obtained before stem cell transplant. CDR3 region: CASSPKGPDTQYF. The CDR3 DNA reads as TGTGCCAGCAGCCCAAAGGGTCCAGATACGCAGTATTTT.